The rows below give T cell receptor beta chains drawn from one sample of a study of beta chain features in type 1 diabetes. Libraries were prepared by immunoSEQ multiplex PCR; TCRdb keeps only in-frame clonotypes and omits some of them. Of some 350,000 clones listed, less than 15% are singletons. Sequenced: naive CD4+ T cells from blood. These receptors all stem from a woman between 18 and 30 years old with type 1 diabetes. Each CDR3 is given without its conserved first and last residue. Each record gives: V gene, CDR3 protein.

TRBV11-2 | ASSSRRQGYT
TRBV7-2 | ASSDGAGMGPNEQF
TRBV4-1 | ASRPRHTSGGKETQY
TRBV4-1 | ASSQDSGTGFTYEQY
TRBV7-9 | ASSLGDRGFAEAF
TRBV28 | ASSLTPDTGELF
TRBV30 | ASQGGFGYT
TRBV18 | ASSRRLAGIYEQY
TRBV11-2 | ASSLQVHNEQF
TRBV2 | ASSRGDYNEQF
TRBV4-1 | ASSQDLTGSTVETQY
TRBV6-5 | ASSYSGTWGTDTQY
TRBV5-1 | ASRLARSVTDTQY
TRBV27 | ASTDTTSGFTDTQY
TRBV28 | ASSLVTSRAPWD
TRBV5-4 | AAGEGLGSYNEQF
TRBV11-2 | ASSTRTQNNEQF
TRBV7-9 | ASSDRGNSYEQY
TRBV18 | ASSPRVNEQF
TRBV30 | AWSPSPTLAPNEQF
TRBV2 | ASSVHPGVVDNEQF
TRBV7-3 | ASSLSSGETQY
TRBV4-2 | ASSLKLAGGQETQY
TRBV6-5 | ASRYDGDQPQH
TRBV30 | AWSHGTGAEQF
TRBV19 | ASSIREGQDTQY
TRBV27 | ASSLKRESHNEQF
TRBV4-3 | ASSQDGGARQPQH
TRBV18 | ASSPGLAGSTDTQY
TRBV5-1 | ASSQDPGGLGQETQY
TRBV15 | ATSRQENYGYT
TRBV5-1 | ASCGQGTDTQY
TRBV6-5 | ASSYSGGLGETQY
TRBV30 | AWRAGTIYNEQF
TRBV7-9 | ATRRESTDTQY
TRBV30 | AWSPSSKLYEQY
TRBV30 | AWSDGAWGGDTQY
TRBV15 | ATSRVQGVGTEAF
TRBV29-1 | SVAWSGTEAF
TRBV7-2 | ASSLALAGGTDTQY
TRBV21-1 | ASRGEKLF
TRBV5-8 | ASSMTGRETQY
TRBV9 | ASSVSAISTVETQY
TRBV6-6 | ASSYGSGTGELF
TRBV4-3 | ASSLEPPGINTGELF
TRBV6-5 | ASSYTGRGYGYT
TRBV29-1 | SVAPTGVQETQY
TRBV6-5 | ASSYEGLPNTGELF
TRBV5-4 | ASSLGLGAGDLNTEAF
TRBV30 | AWTPAETQY
TRBV6-5 | ASHPGVLGNTIY
TRBV30 | AWSVGDRGGEKLF